This TCR beta chain was sequenced during a study of blood T cell repertoires in COVID-19. Study overall: Nucleic acid was either cDNA or gDNA, and it came from T cells, B-cell-depleted T cells, or PBMCs.

The authors' processing: Using reference gene primer amplification, nucleated cell counts were estimated. Produced via immunoSEQ multiplex PCR; TCRdb's table is partial and in-frame only. D and trimming were read from the DNA, whereas the V and J calls and clone size are those reported in that table. The sample consists of 100,000 or so clones, just under 95% of them appearing once. Germline CDR1 reads MNHEY; CDR2 reads SVGEGT. Trimming at V came to 2 bases and at J to 4 bases, leaving 6 bases not matched to a gene. The CDR3 is 16 amino acids. The sample was peripheral blood. The receptor's source is a woman aged 45-65 years with COVID-19, enrolled during active disease. The chain employs TRBV6-2 or TRBV6-3 and TRBJ2-2; 8 bases map to TRBD2. CDR3 residues: CASSYGGLVGTGELFF. Here the CDR3 DNA reads TGTGCCAGCAGTTACGGGGGACTAGTCGGCACCGGGGAGCTGTTTTTT.